This TCR beta chain appears in the sequencing data of a study of memory CD4+ T cells and cytomegalovirus serostatus. Study-wide background: Healthy Belgian adult donors included fewer than 10 CMV-positive and more than 20 CMV-negative people.

The repertoire was sequenced with immunoSEQ multiplex PCR; TCRdb's copy has only in-frame clones and lacks some. The table records about 82,000 clones, about 85% of them present only once. CDR3 length: 15 residues. Per the germline V gene, CDR1 is SGDLS and CDR2 is YYNGEE. V lost 2 bases, J lost 2 bases, and 4 bases stayed unmatched. Single viable CD3+CD4+CD8-CD45RO+ cells were sorted as the memory CD4+ T cells. This sequence originates from an adult in good health and CMV-seronegative. This chain links TRBV9 with TRBJ2-3; TRBD2 aligns across 8 bases. Sequencing was done on a sample of memory CD4+ T cells from blood. The CDR3 DNA reads as TGTGCCAGCAGCGTGAACGGGGGGGCCACAGATACGCAGTATTTT. Amino acid sequence: CASSVNGGATDTQYF.